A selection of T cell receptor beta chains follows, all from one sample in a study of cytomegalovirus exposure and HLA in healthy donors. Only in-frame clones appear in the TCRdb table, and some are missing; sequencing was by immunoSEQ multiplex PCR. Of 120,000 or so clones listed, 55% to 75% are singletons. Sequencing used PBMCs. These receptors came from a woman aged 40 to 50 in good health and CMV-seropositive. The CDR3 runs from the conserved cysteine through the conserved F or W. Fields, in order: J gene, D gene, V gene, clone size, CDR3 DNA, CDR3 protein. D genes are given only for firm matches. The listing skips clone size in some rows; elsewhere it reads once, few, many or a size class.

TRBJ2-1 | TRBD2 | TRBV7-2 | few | TGTGCCAGCAGTTCTCTATCCGGGACTAGTCAGTTCTTC | CASSSLSGTSQFF
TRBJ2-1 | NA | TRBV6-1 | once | TGTGCCAGCAGTCCGACAGCGGGTTTCTACAATGAGCAGTTCTTC | CASSPTAGFYNEQFF
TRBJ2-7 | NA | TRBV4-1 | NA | TGCGCCAGCAGCCAAGACACAGGGTGGGCCTACGAGCAGTACTTC | CASSQDTGWAYEQYF
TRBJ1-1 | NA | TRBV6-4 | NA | TGTGCCAGCAGTGACTACCCAGGAACCCCTGAAGCTTTCTTT | CASSDYPGTPEAFF
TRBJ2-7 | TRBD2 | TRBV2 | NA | TGTGCCAGCAGTGACCCTAGCGGGGGGCTCTACGAGCAGTACTTC | CASSDPSGGLYEQYF
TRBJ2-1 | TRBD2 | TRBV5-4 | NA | TGTGCCAGCAGCTCCCCGGATAGCGGGGGGGGCTACAATGAGCAGTTCTTC | CASSSPDSGGGYNEQFF
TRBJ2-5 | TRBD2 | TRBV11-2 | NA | TGTGCCAGCAGCTTAGGGTCTAGCGGGGAACAAGAGACCCAGTACTTC | CASSLGSSGEQETQYF
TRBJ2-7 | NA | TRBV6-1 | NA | TGTGCCAACTCCCCGGGGAGCACCTACGAGCAGTACTTC | CANSPGSTYEQYF
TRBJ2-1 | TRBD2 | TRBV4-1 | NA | TGCGCCAGCAGCCGAGCAGCGGGGGTGTACAATGAGCAGTTCTTC | CASSRAAGVYNEQFF
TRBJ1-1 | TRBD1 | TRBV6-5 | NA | TGTGCCAGCGAGAGACAGGGGGCGAGGAACACTGAAGCTTTCTTT | CASERQGARNTEAFF
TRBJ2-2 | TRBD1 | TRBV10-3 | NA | TGTGCCATCAGGCCGACAGGGGGGGCCACCGGGGAGCTGTTTTTT | CAIRPTGGATGELFF
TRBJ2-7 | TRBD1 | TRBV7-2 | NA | TGTGCCAGCAGCTTAGACAGGGGGGCCCACGAGCAGTACTTC | CASSLDRGAHEQYF
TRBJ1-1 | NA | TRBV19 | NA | TGTGCCAGCTCACAAGCCAGGGAGGGCACTGAAGCTTTCTTT | CASSQAREGTEAFF
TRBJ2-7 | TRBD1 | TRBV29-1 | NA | TGCAGCGCTGGACAGGGACGGACCTACGAGCAGTACTTC | CSAGQGRTYEQYF
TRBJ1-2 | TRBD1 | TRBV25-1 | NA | TGTGCCAGCAGTGAAAATGACAGGGTCCACTATGGCTACACCTTC | CASSENDRVHYGYTF
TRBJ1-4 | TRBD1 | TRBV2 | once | TGTGCCAGCAGTGAATCGACAGGGGGTTCTGAAAAACTGTTTTTT | CASSESTGGSEKLFF
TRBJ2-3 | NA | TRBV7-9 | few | TGTGCCAGCAGCTTACCAGGGTGTGTGGATACGCAGTATTTT | CASSLPGCVDTQYF
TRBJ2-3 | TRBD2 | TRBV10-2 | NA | TGCGCCAGCAAAACCGGGACTAGCGGGGGTGCAGATACGCAGTATTTT | CASKTGTSGGADTQYF
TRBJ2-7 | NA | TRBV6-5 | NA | TGTGCCAGCAGGCCTGGCCCTAGCTCCTACGAGCAGTACTTC | CASRPGPSSYEQYF
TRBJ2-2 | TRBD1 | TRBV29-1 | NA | TGCAGCGCCCAGGACAGGGTATACACCGGGGAGCTGTTTTTT | CSAQDRVYTGELFF
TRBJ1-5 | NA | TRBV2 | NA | TGTGCCAGCGGGGGGTGGCAGCCCCAGCATTTT | CASGGWQPQHF
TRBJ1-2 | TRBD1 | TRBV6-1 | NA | TGTGCCAGCAGCCCGACAGGGACCGTCTATGGCTACACCTTC | CASSPTGTVYGYTF
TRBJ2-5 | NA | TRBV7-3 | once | TGTGCCAGCAGCTTACTTCCCGACAGGCAAGAGACCCAGTACTTC | CASSLLPDRQETQYF
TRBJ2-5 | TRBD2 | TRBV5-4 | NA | TGTGCCAGCAGCCCAACCGGGGCGGGGGGGCAAGAGACCCAGTACTTC | CASSPTGAGGQETQYF
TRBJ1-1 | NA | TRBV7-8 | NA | TGTGCCAGCAGCCCGGGTCCGGCCAATGAAGCTTTCTTT | CASSPGPANEAFF
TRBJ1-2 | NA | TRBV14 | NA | TGTGCCAGCAGCTTCGACAGGTTCAGAAGCTACACCTTC | CASSFDRFRSYTF
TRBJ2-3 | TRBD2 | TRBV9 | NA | TGTGCCAGCAGCGTAGCTGGCGGGGGGACAACAGATACGCAGTATTTT | CASSVAGGGTTDTQYF